This T cell receptor beta chain was sequenced in a study of vaccination and CD4 T cells after COVID-19. The Oncomine TCR Beta short-read assay was what sequenced the DNA obtained from cultured CD4+ T cells. Each CDR3 protein gets one entry after TCRdb re-called the PCR reads with MiXCR. The repertoire consists of 15,000 or so distinct CDR3 sequences, with roughly two thirds occurring once and the leading ten covering around 12%. As for treatment: roughly 11-day PBMC culture with coronavirus spike peptide pools or control peptides (ViraFEST assay). With respect to this clonotype: Its antigen is as yet unknown.

Sequencing used CD4+ T cells from blood, cultured in vitro. The receptor's source is a human donor who had recovered from COVID-19.

The CDR3 DNA follows: TGTGCCAGCATCGAGGGCGGGAACACTGAAGCTTTCTTT. Residues: CASIEGGNTEAFF. The chain carries TRBV28 and TRBJ1-1, with D hard to call. V dropped 7 bases and J dropped 1 base, with 10 bases sitting between them. Germline V gene lookup returns CDR1 MDHEN and CDR2 SYDVKM. The CDR3 sequence is 13 residues long.